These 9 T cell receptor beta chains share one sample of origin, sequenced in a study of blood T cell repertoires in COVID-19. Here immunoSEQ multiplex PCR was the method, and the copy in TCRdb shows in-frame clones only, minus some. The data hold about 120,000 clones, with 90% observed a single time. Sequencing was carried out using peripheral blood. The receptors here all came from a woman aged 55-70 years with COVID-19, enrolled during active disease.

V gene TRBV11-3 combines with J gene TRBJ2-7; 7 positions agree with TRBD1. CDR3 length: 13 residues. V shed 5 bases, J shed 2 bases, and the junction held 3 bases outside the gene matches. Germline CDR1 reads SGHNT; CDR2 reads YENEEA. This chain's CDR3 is CASSRQGTYEQYF. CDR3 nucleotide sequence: TGTGCCAGCAGCCGACAGGGAACCTACGAGCAGTACTTC. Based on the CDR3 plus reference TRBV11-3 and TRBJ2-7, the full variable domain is EAGVVQSPRYKIIEKKQPVAFWCNPISGHNTLYWYLQNLGQGPELLIRYENEEAVDDSQLPKDRFSAERLKGVDSTLKIQPAELGDSAVYLCASSRQGTYEQYFGPGTRLTVT.

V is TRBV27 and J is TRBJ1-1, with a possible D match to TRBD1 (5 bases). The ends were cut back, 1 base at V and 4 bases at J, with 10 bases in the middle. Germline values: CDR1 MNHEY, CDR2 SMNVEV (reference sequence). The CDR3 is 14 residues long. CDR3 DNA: TGTGCCAGCAGTTTATATGGGGGGAGCACTGAAGCTTTCTTT. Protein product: CASSLYGGSTEAFF.

This CDR3 reads CASSLTTYYGYTF. CDR3 bases: TGTGCCAGTAGTTTAACTACCTACTATGGCTACACCTTC. The chain joins TRBV19 to TRBJ1-2; D ambiguous. Germline CDR1 and CDR2: LNHDA and SQIVND (reference sequence). V lost 5 bases to trimming and J lost 3 bases, with 10 bases between them. The CDR3 covers 13 residues.

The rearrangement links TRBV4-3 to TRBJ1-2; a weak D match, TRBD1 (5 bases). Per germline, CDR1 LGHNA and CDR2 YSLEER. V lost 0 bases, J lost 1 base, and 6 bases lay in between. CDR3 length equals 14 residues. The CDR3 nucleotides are TGCGCCAGCAGCCAAGACAGGGTTAACTATGGCTACACCTTC. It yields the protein CASSQDRVNYGYTF.

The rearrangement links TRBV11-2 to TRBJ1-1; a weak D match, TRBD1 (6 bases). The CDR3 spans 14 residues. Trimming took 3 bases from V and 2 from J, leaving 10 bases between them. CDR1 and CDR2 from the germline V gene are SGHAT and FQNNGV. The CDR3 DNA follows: TGTGCCAGCAGCTTTGGGGGCGATAACACTGAAGCTTTCTTT. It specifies CASSFGGDNTEAFF. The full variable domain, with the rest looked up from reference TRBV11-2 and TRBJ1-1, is EAGVAQSPRYKIIEKRQSVAFWCNPISGHATLYWYQQILGQGPKLLIQFQNNGVVDDSQLPKDRFSAERLKGVDSTLKIQPAKLEDSAVYLCASSFGGDNTEAFFGQGTRLTVV.

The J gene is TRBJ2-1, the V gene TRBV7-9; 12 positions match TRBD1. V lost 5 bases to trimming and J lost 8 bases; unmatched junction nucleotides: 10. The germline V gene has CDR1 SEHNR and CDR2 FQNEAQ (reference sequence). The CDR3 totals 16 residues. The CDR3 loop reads CASSTLRDRGRDEQFF. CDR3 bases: TGTGCCAGCAGCACCCTCCGGGACAGGGGGCGGGATGAGCAGTTCTTC.

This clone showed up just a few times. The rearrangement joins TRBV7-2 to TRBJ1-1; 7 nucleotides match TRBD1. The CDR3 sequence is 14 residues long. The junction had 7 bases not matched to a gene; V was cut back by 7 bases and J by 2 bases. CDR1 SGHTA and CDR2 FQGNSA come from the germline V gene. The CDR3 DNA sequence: TGTGCCAGCACTCTTGACAGGGTCAACACTGAAGCTTTCTTT. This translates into CASTLDRVNTEAFF.

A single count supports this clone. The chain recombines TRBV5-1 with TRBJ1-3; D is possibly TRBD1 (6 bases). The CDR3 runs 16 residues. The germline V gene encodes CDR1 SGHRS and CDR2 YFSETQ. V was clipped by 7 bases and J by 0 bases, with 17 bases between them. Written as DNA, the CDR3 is TGCGCCAGCGGACGAGGGGGACCTTACTCTGGAAACACCATATATTTT. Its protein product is CASGRGGPYSGNTIYF. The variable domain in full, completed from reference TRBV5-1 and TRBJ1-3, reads KAGVTQTPRYLIKTRGQQVTLSCSPISGHRSVSWYQQTPGQGLQFLFEYFSETQRNKGNFPGRFSGRQFSNSRSEMNVSTLELGDSALYLCASGRGGPYSGNTIYFGEGSWLTVV.

DNA of the CDR3: TGTGCCAGTAGTCCAACGGGACTAACTCGTCGGGAGCAGTTCTTC. This encodes CASSPTGLTRREQFF. V gene TRBV19 combines with J gene TRBJ2-1, with 7 bases aligning to TRBD2. The CDR3 runs 15 residues. Looked up from germline, CDR1 is LNHDA and CDR2 is SQIVND (reference sequence). J gave up 10 bases and V 5 bases, and 14 bases lay outside the gene matches.